This TCR beta chain appears in the sequencing data of a study of shared clonotypes between healthy human individuals (TCRdb year 2020). As for the study more broadly: Two women and three men aged 18 to 49 years were included in the cohort. Per donor, three plates each were used for CD4 naive and CD4 memory, two for CD8 naive, and one for CD8 memory. Blood TCR repertoires of 5 or 6 healthy adults were deeply sequenced to estimate repertoire size and the extent of clonotype sharing between individuals. To increase sequencing depth and limit assay-specific biases, different laboratories used diverse techniques to prepare libraries and sequence TCR repertoires. Each donor's leukapheresis produced roughly between roughly 0.94 and 9.5 billion PBMCs. What the study reported, not specific to this receptor: The small number of donors limited the genetic and exposure-history diversity represented. Naive subsets generally had larger estimated clonotype richness than memory subsets. Rarefaction of sorted-subset datasets indicated incomplete sequencing despite the large sequencing depth. Sampling was restricted to blood, and TCR repertoires in tissue are likely to differ from TCR repertoires in blood. Pairwise subsampling led to the expectation that sequencing depth would affect the degree of clonotype sharing among donors. Compared with non-shared clonotypes, the clonotypes found in all four sorted-subset donors had higher generation probabilities. Sharing across four donors was observed for approximately 4.6% of naive CD4, about 4% of naive CD8, roughly 2.4% of memory CD4, and roughly 0.4% of memory CD8 clonotypes.

The donors were healthy, HIV-negative adults who had no recently reported acute infections or vaccinations. Only Caucasian adults living in Nashville, Tennessee, USA were represented among the donors. CD4+ T cells were enriched through magnetic negative selection, after which naive cells were positively selected on CD45RA and the remaining negative fraction served as the memory subset. Blood was obtained by leukapheresis, after which PBMCs were separated by Ficoll-Histopaque density gradient centrifugation and cryopreserved in liquid nitrogen vapor phase. Purity and quantity of every magnetically sorted T cell population were checked by analytical flow cytometry. Genomic DNA was isolated from every sorted fraction and measured by UV absorbance on a Nanodrop 2000c. For this chain, trimming is 5 bases at the V end and 2 bases at the J end, and the number of junction bases without a gene match is 5. CDR3 length: 15 amino acids, cysteine to phenylalanine. Only the CDR3 DNA stays, 45 bases, in frame from base 1. The germline V gene provides CDR1 MDHEN and CDR2 SYDVKM.

Using the deep immunoSEQ assay, TCR CDR3 regions were amplified from genomic DNA by multiplex PCR. Extracted genomic DNA from each cell subset was spread evenly across all wells of several immunoSEQ 96-well plates, with each plate serving as a replicate. Each replicate PCR for sorted subsets received around 210 ng genomic DNA, equal to roughly 30,000 T cell genomes. Purified libraries were quantified with a Qubit 3.0 fluorometer, sized on a Bioanalyzer 2100, and re-quantified with the KAPA Library Quantification kit. Every immunoSEQ 96-well plate was sequenced on a dedicated single-read 150-cycle Illumina NextSeq 550 flow cell. The paper's processing steps were these. Because the immunoSEQ output included only junctional sequences and no quality scores, the filtering could not be the same as the filtering used for full-length reads. To assign V/J genes and CDR3, sequences were annotated against IMGT germline references using PyIR, a Python wrapper for IgBLAST v1.9. Reads were filtered out if the reads had weak V/J assignments (E-value above 1e-6), no CDR3, stop codons, out-of-frame junctions, or ambiguous translated residues. V3J clonotypes were defined by identical inferred V gene, J gene, and CDR3 amino acid sequence. Percentage overlap between repertoires was computed as shared unique clonotypes divided by the size of the smaller repertoire. Repertoire richness was assessed with RTK rarefaction, the Chao1 estimator, and Recon v2.1 estimates of unobserved clonotypes. Generation probabilities were computed with OLGA for all TCRbeta clonotypes obtained by the gDNA method from a few donors. Here the immuneACCESS table is served through TCRdb, limited to in-frame sequences with V and J called. Missing clones are a known gap in these copies; in checked studies unresolved V genes cover under half, and the rest lacks a known reason. Clonal size and the V and J genes are those of that table, whereas D and trimming came from the DNA. This sample has approximately 2.5 million clones in its table, and over 85% of those were observed once. The leading ten clones occupy about 0.38% of the sample.

In regard to this clone: Which antigen it targets is not known. No base quality information exists; no much larger clone differs at one position. The same CDR3 also results from other DNA sequences found in this sample.

The clonotype was recovered from a man aged 18 to 35 in good health. Some clones in this sample may be carry-over from other donors' samples. Sequencing was carried out using naive CD4+ T cells from PBMCs. What the cell subset or site label conveys for this sample: CD45RA+ positively selected. Rearrangement joined TRBV28 to TRBJ2-2; 7 middle bases align to TRBD1. Here is the DNA: TGTGCCAGCAGTCTCGGACAGGCCAACACCGGGGAGCTGTTTTTT. Protein translation: CASSLGQANTGELFF.